What follows is one T cell receptor (beta chain) and its context. The CDR3 length is 12 residues. V was pared by 2 bases and J by 5 bases, with 6 bases between. Germline V gene lookup returns CDR1 SGHNT and CDR2 YENEEA. Sequencing used immunoSEQ multiplex PCR; TCRdb keeps in-frame clones, though not all of them. The data hold about 32,000 clones, with 60% to 85% observed a single time. This sample was included in a study of OX40 agonist ivuxolimab in advanced cancers. Overall study context: Prior checkpoint blockade (anti-PD-1, anti-PD-L1 or anti-CTLA-4) was permitted; approximately 44% had it.

The chain links TRBV11-3 to TRBJ1-2; no reliable D call. The input for sequencing was CD4+ or CD8+ T cells sorted from blood, taken in a trial of the OX40 agonist ivuxolimab. The source of this sequence is an adult with an advanced solid tumor such as melanoma, head and neck, liver or kidney cancer. CDR3 sequence: CASSLLTYGYTF. In nucleotides, the CDR3 is TGTGCCAGCAGCTTATTGACATATGGCTACACCTTC.